This T cell receptor beta chain was sequenced in a study of T cell responses to AZD1222 COVID-19 vaccine. Points from the study as a whole: Spike was spanned by vaccine-associated CD4 TCRs, which were dominant at 160-218 and 743-854.

The CDR3 extends over 16 amino acids. Some clones are missing from TCRdb's copy, which holds only in-frame ones; the method was immunoSEQ multiplex PCR. Altogether approximately 82,000 clones are present, roughly nine tenths being singletons, with the ten largest covering 2.5% to 3.5%. Concerning this clone itself: The antigen is unknown.

Sequenced material: peripheral blood, taken 28 days after the second AZD1222 dose. The chain combines TRBV21-1 with TRBJ1-2. TRBV21-1 is described as a pseudogene. The receptor's source is an adult who received the AZD1222 COVID-19 vaccine. CDR3 loop: CASSKEGSQGDSGYTF. CDR3 nucleotide sequence: TGTGCCAGCAGCAAAGAGGGGAGCCAGGGTGATTCGGGCTACACCTTC.